The T cell receptor beta chain described here comes from a study of T cells in localized non-small cell lung cancer. Sequenced by immunoSEQ multiplex PCR; TCRdb stores in-frame clones only, minus some. The sample contains 25,000 to 30,000 clones, around 93% of which appear only once. Findings of the study overall: Maximal T cell clonality occurred in uninvolved adjacent lung, with tumor ranking below it. Out of the top 100 tumor clones, a median around 57 were seen in adjacent lung.

With respect to this clone: Its antigen is as yet unknown.

This CDR3 has 18 amino acids. CDR1 and CDR2 from the germline V gene are ENHRY and SYGVKD. V lost 5 bases and J lost 1; bases outside the gene matches: 7. The chain joins TRBV10-3 to TRBJ2-3, with TRBD2 identical over 15 bases. The source of this sequence is a woman between 40 and 69 years old with stage III lung adenocarcinoma. Sequenced here: peripheral blood mononuclear cells, sampled before any cancer treatment. CDR3 coding DNA: TGTGCCATCAGTCGCGGACTAGCGGGGGGGCTTGGCACAGATACGCAGTATTTT. This codes for CAISRGLAGGLGTDTQYF.